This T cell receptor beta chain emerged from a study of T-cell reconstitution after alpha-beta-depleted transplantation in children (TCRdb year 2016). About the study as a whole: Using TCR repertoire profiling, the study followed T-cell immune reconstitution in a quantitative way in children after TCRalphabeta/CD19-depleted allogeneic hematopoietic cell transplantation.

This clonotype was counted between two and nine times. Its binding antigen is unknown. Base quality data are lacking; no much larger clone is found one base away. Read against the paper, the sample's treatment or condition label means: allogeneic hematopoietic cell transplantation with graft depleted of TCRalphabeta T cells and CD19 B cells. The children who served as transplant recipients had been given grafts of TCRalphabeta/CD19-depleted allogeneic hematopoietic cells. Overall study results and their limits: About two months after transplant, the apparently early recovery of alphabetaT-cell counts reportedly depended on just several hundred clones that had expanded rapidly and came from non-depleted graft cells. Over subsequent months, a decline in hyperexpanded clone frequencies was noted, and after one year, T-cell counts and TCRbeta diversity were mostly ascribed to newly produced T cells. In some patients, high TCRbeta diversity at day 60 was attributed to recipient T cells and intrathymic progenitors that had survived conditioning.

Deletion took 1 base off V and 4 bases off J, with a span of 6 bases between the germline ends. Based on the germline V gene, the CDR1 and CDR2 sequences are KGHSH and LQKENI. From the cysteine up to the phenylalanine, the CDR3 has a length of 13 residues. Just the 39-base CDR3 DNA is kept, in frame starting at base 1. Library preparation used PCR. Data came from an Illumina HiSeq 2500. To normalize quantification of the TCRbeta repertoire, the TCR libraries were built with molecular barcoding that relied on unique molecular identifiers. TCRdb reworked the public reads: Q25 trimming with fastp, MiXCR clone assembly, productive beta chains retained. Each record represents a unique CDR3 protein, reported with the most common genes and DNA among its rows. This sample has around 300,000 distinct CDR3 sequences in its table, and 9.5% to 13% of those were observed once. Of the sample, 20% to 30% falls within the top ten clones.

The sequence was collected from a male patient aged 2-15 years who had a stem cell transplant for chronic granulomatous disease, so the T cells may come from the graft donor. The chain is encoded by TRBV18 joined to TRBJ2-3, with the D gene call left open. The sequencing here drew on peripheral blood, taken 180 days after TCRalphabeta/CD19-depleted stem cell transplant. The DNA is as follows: TGTGCCAGCTCACCACTTGACCCAGATACGCAGTATTTT. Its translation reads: CASSPLDPDTQYF.